These T cell receptor beta chains were read from a single sample in a study of T-cell reconstitution after alpha-beta-depleted transplantation in children. In TCRdb, the PCR reads were re-called with MiXCR into one record per CDR3 protein. The sample has about 610,000 distinct CDR3 sequences, about 11% seen once. This sample comprised PBMCs from the stem cell graft donor, obtained from the stem cell graft. These receptor sequences come from a human donor who donated a stem cell graft to a child with acute myeloid leukemia. The CDR3 runs from the conserved cysteine through the conserved F or W. The D gene is left open where the match is weak. The size field is filled for only some rows; it gives once, few, many or a size class.

V,J,size,D,length,DNA,CDR3
TRBV11-2,TRBJ2-7,-,-,15,TGTGCCAGCAGCGGCTCGCGGACCAGCTCCTACGAGCAGTACTTC,CASSGSRTSSYEQYF
TRBV18,TRBJ2-2,-,-,16,TGTGCCAGCTCACCCTATATTCAGGGGAACACCGGGGAGCTGTTTTTT,CASSPYIQGNTGELFF
TRBV5-1,TRBJ1-1,many,-,13,TGCGCCAGCAGCGCCTTACAGAACACTGAAGCTTTCTTT,CASSALQNTEAFF
TRBV3-1,TRBJ2-7,-,TRBD1,17,TGTGCCACCACCACCCTTCTCGCCGGGACAGGGACCTACGAGCAGTACTTC,CATTTLLAGTGTYEQYF
TRBV18,TRBJ1-1,-,-,17,TGTGCCAGCTCAATCCCCTTTTCGACAGGTGTGAACACTGAAGCTTTCTTT,CASSIPFSTGVNTEAFF
TRBV9,TRBJ2-1,-,TRBD2,16,TGTGCCAGCAGCGTAAAGGGGAGGGCAGGCTACAATGAGCAGTTCTTC,CASSVKGRAGYNEQFF
TRBV29-1,TRBJ2-5,few,TRBD2,13,TGCAGCGTTCGGGTCGCGGGAGGAGAGACCCAGTACTTC,CSVRVAGGETQYF
TRBV12-5,TRBJ2-3,-,TRBD2,17,TGTGCTAGTGGTTTGCTCCTGGGACTAACGGAGTTAACTTGTCCGTATTTT,CASGLLLGLTELTCPYF
TRBV9,TRBJ2-2,-,-,15,TGTGCCAGCAGCCCCCAGGGGGGGTCCGCCGGGGAGCTGTTTTTT,CASSPQGGSAGELFF
TRBV11-2,TRBJ2-1,-,-,13,TGTGCCAGCAGCTTTGTTAACGGTAATGAGCAGTTCTTC,CASSFVNGNEQFF
TRBV7-2,TRBJ1-2,-,-,16,TGTGCCAGCAGCCCTCTCTCCTGGTCAGACCCTTATGGCTACACCTTC,CASSPLSWSDPYGYTF
TRBV20-1,TRBJ2-2,many,-,12,TGCAGTGCCCTCATTGGGGCGACGGAGCTGTTTTTT,CSALIGATELFF
TRBV19,TRBJ2-1,few,-,16,TGTGCCAGTAGGATGTGGGTCGCAGGGGGAGGAAATGAGCAGTTCTTC,CASRMWVAGGGNEQFF
TRBV12-3/TRBV12-4,TRBJ2-1,-,-,15,TGTGCCAGCAGATCAACAGGGACCCATTACAATGAGCAGTTCTTC,CASRSTGTHYNEQFF
TRBV5-6,TRBJ2-4,few,TRBD1,15,TGTGCCAGCAGCTTGGGGGACAGGGGGCTCGCCATTCAGTACTTC,CASSLGDRGLAIQYF
TRBV30,TRBJ2-3,-,-,14,TGTGCCTGGAGCTCCGGGACCCGGGCTAATACGCAGTATTTT,CAWSSGTRANTQYF
TRBV4-3,TRBJ2-3,many,TRBD2,17,TGCGCCAGCAGCCAAGATCTAGCGGGAGGTTGGGCAGATACGCAGTATTTT,CASSQDLAGGWADTQYF
TRBV20-1,TRBJ1-2,-,-,15,TGCAGTGCTAGAGTCGGTGGGGGGCGCAGCTATGGCTACACCTTC,CSARVGGGRSYGYTF
TRBV6-2/TRBV6-3,TRBJ1-1,many,-,13,TGTGCCAGCAGCCCCCCCCACGAGGCAGGAGCTTTCTTT,CASSPPHEAGAFF
TRBV29-1,TRBJ2-4,few,TRBD2,12,TGCAGCGTGGCTAGCGGAGAAAACATTCAGTACTTC,CSVASGENIQYF
TRBV14,TRBJ2-7,-,TRBD2,14,TGTGCCAGCAGCCAGCCGGGACTAGCTAGGGAGCAGTACTTC,CASSQPGLAREQYF
TRBV9,TRBJ2-3,-,TRBD2,15,TGTGCCAGCAGCCCCCGACTAGCGGGAAGGGATACGCAGTATTTT,CASSPRLAGRDTQYF
TRBV4-3,TRBJ2-3,-,-,13,TGCGCCAGCAGCCAATTAAGAGTAGATACGCAGTATTTT,CASSQLRVDTQYF
TRBV20-1,TRBJ2-7,many,-,12,TGCAGTGCCTTCTTAGGGGTGGACGAGCAGTACTTC,CSAFLGVDEQYF
TRBV20-1,TRBJ2-2,few,TRBD2,14,TGCAGTGCTAAGAAGACTAGCGCCACCGGGGAGCTGTTTTTT,CSAKKTSATGELFF
TRBV12-3/TRBV12-4,TRBJ1-1,few,TRBD1,14,TGTGCCGCGAAAACAGGGGGCGGGAACACTGAAGCTTTCTTT,CAAKTGGGNTEAFF
TRBV7-2,TRBJ2-7,-,TRBD2,14,TGTGCCAGCAGCTTAGCCGGCGGGAGCTCCGAGCAGTACTTC,CASSLAGGSSEQYF